This T cell receptor (beta chain) stems from a study of shared clonotypes between healthy human individuals (dated by TCRdb to 2020 to 2021). Regarding the research as a whole: The cohort comprised a couple of women and three men aged 18 to 49 years. Per donor, three plates each were used for CD4 naive and CD4 memory, two for CD8 naive, and one for CD8 memory. Blood TCR repertoires of a handful of healthy adults were deeply sequenced to estimate repertoire size and the extent of clonotype sharing between individuals. Leukapheresis yielded between about 0.94 and 10 billion PBMCs per donor. Different laboratories and diverse techniques were used to prepare libraries and sequence TCR repertoires, to increase sequencing depth and limit assay-specific biases. Results and caveats for the whole study, not just this receptor: Naive subsets generally had larger estimated clonotype richness than memory subsets. Based on pairwise subsampling, the degree of clonotype sharing among donors was expected to be affected by sequencing depth. Rarefaction of sorted-subset datasets indicated incomplete sequencing despite the large sequencing depth. Sampling was limited to blood, and TCR repertoires in tissue likely differ from TCR repertoires in blood. Clonotypes shared by all four sorted-subset donors showed higher generation probabilities than non-shared clonotypes. The small number of donors limited the genetic and exposure-history diversity represented. About 4.5% of naive CD4, 3.5% of naive CD8, approximately 2% of memory CD4, and about 0.4% of memory CD8 clonotypes were shared across several donors.

CD8 naive samples were CD45RO-negative cells positively selected for CCR7, giving a CD45RA+CCR7+ population that excluded TemRA cells. The donors were healthy, HIV-negative adults with no recently reported acute infections or vaccinations. All donors were Caucasian adults living in Nashville, Tennessee, USA. Blood was collected by leukapheresis, and PBMCs were isolated by Ficoll-Histopaque density gradient centrifugation and then cryopreserved in liquid nitrogen vapor phase. Analytical flow cytometry was used to check the purity and quantity of each magnetically sorted T cell population. From each sorted fraction, genomic DNA was isolated and quantified by UV absorbance on a Nanodrop 2000c. TCR CDR3 regions were amplified from genomic DNA by multiplex PCR using the deep immunoSEQ assay. Extracted genomic DNA from each cell subset was distributed evenly across all wells of several immunoSEQ 96-well plates, and each plate was treated as a replicate. For sorted subsets, each replicate PCR was loaded with approximately 0.2 ug genomic DNA, equivalent to about 30,000 T cell genomes. The purified libraries were quantified using a Qubit 3.0 fluorometer, sized with a Bioanalyzer 2100, and then quantified again using the KAPA Library Quantification kit. Every immunoSEQ 96-well plate was sequenced on a separate single-read 150-cycle Illumina NextSeq 550 flow cell. In the original analysis: Because the immunoSEQ output included only junctional sequences and no quality scores, the filtering could not be the same as the filtering used for full-length reads. Sequences were annotated with PyIR, a Python wrapper for IgBLAST v1.9, and V/J genes and CDR3 were assigned using IMGT germline references. Any read was removed if the V/J assignment was weak (E-value above 1e-6), the CDR3 was missing, or the read contained stop codons, out-of-frame junctions, or ambiguous translated residues. V3J clonotypes were defined as sequences sharing an identical inferred V gene, J gene, and CDR3 amino acid sequence. Percentage overlap between repertoires was calculated by dividing the number of shared unique clonotypes by the size of the smaller repertoire. Richness of each repertoire was evaluated using RTK rarefaction, the Chao1 estimator, and Recon v2.1 estimates of unobserved clonotypes. For all TCRbeta clonotypes obtained by the gDNA method from four donors, generation probabilities were computed with OLGA. As stored in TCRdb, this immuneACCESS dataset retains in-frame rearrangements with V and J assigned. A fraction of the clones does not appear; measured against another copy, unresolved V genes explain less than half of the discrepancy, and the remainder lacks a known reason. V and J calls and clone size are copied from that table; D and trimming were computed from the DNA. The sample table records about 2 million clones; about 95% of these occur just once. About 1.1% of the sample belongs to the ten largest clones.

Counted from cysteine to phenylalanine, this CDR3 has 12 amino acids. The CDR3 DNA has 36 bases and is translated from base 1. In the germline V gene (reference sequence), CDR1 corresponds to LNHNV and CDR2 to YYDKDF. Trimming takes 3 bases from V and 4 bases from J, and the germline ends sit 7 bases apart. Concerning this clone: The specificity of this receptor is unknown. No base quality information exists; no much larger clone differs at one position.

Sequenced input: naive CD8+ T cells sorted from blood. According to the study, the label for this sample's cell subset or site signals: CD45RA+CCR7+. The chain joins TRBV15 to TRBJ2-7, with no reliable assignment of the D segment. This clonotype originated in a man aged 18 to 29 in good health. The CDR3 loop reads CATSSGGYEQYF. In nucleotides, the sequence is TGTGCCACCAGCAGCGGTGGGTACGAGCAGTACTTC.